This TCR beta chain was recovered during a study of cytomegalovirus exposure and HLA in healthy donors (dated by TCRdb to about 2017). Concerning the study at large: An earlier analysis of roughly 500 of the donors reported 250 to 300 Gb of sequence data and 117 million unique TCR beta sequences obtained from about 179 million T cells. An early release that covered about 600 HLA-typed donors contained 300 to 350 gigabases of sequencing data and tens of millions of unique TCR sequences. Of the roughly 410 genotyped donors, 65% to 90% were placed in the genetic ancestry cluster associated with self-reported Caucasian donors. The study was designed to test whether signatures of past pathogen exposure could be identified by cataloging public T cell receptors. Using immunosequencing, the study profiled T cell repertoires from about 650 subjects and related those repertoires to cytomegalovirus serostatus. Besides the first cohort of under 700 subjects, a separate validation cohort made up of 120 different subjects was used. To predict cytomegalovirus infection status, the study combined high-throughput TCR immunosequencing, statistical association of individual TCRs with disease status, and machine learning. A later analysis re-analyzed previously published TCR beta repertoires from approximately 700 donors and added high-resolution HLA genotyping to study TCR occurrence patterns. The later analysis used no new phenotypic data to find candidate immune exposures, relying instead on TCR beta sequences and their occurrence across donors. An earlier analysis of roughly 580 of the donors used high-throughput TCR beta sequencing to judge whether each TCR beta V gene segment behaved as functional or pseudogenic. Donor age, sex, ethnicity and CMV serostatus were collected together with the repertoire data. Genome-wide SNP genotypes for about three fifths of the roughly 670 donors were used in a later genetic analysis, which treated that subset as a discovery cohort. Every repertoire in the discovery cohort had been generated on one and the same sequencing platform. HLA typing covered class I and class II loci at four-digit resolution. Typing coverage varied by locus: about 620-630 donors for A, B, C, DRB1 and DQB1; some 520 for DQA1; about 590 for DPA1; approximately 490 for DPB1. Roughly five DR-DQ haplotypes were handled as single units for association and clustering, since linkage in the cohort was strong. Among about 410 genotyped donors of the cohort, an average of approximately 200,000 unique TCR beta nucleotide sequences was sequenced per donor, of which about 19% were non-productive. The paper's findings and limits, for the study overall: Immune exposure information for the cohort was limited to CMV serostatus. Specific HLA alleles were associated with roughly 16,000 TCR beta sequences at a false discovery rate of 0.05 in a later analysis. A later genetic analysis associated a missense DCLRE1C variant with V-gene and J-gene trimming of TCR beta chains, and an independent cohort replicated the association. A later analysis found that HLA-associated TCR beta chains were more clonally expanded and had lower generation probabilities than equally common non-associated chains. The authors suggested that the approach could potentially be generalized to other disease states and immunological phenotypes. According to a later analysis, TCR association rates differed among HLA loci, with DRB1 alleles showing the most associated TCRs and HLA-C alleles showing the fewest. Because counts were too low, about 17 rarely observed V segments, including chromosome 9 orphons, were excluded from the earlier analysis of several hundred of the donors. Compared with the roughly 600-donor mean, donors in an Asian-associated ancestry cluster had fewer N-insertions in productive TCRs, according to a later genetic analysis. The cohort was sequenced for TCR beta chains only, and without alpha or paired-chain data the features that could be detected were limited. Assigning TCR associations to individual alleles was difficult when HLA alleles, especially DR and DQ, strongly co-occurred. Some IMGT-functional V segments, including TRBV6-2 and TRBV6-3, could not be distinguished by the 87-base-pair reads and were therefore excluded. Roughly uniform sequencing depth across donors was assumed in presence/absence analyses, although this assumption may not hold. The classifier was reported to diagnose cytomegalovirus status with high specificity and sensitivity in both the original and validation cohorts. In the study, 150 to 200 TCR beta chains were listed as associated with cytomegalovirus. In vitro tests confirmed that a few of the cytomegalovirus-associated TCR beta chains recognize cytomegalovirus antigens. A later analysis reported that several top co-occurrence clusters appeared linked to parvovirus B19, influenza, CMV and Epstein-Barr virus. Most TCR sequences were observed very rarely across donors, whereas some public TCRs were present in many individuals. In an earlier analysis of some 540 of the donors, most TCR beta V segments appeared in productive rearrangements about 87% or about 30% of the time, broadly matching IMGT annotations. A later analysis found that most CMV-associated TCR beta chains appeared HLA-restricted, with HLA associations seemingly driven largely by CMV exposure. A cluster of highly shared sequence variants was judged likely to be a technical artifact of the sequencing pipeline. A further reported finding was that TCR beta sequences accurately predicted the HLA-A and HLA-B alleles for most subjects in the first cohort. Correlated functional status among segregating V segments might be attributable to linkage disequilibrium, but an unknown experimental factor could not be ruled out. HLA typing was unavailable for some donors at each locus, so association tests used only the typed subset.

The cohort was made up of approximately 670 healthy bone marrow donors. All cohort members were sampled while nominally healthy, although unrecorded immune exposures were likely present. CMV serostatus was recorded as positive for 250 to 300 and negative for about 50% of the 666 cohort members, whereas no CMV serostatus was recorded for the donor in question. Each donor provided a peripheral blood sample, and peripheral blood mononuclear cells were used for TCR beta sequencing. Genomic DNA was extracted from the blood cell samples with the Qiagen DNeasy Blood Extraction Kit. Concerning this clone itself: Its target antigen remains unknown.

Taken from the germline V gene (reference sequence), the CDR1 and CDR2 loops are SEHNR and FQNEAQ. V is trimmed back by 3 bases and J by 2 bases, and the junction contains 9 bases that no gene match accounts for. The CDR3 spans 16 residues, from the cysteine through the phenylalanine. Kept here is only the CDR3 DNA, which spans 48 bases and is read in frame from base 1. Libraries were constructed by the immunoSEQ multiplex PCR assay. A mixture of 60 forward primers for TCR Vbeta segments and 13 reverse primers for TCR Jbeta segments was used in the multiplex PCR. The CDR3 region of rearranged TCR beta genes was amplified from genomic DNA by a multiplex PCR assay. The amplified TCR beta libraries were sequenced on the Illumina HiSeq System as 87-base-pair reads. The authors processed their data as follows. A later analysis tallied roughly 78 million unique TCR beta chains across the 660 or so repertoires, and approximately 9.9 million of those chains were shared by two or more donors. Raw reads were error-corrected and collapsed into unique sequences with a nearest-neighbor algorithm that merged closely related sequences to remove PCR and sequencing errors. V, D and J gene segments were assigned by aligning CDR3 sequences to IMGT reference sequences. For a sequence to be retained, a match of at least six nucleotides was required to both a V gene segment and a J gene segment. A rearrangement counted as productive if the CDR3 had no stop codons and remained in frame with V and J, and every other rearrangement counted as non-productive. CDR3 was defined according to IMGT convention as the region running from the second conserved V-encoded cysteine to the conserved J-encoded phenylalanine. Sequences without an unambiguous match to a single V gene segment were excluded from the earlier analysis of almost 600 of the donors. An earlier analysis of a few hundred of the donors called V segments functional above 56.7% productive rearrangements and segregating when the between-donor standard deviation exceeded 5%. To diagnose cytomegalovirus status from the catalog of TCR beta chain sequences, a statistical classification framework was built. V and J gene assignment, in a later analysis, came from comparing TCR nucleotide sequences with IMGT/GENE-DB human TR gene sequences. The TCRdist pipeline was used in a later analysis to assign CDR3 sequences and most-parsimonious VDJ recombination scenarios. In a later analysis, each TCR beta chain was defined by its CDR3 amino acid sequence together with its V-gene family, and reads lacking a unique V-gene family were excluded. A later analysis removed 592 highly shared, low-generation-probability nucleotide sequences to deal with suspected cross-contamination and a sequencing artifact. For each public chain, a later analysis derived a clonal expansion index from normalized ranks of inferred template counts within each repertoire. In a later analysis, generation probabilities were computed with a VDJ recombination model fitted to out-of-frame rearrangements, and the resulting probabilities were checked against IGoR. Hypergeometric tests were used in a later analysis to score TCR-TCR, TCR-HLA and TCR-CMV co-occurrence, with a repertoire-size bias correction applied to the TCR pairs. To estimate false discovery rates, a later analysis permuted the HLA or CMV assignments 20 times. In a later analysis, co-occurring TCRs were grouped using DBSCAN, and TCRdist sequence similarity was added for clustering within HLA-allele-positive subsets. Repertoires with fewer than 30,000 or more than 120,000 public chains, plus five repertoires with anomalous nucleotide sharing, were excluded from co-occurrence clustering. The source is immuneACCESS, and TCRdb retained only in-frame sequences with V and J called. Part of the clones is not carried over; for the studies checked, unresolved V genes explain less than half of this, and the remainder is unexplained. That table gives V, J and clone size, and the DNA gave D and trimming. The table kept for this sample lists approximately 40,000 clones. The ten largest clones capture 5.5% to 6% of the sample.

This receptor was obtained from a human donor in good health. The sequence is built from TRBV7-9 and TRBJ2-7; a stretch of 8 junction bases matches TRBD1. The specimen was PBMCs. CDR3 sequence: CASSFLGTGNTYEQYF. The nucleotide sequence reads TGTGCCAGCAGCTTCCTCGGGACAGGAAATACCTACGAGCAGTACTTC.